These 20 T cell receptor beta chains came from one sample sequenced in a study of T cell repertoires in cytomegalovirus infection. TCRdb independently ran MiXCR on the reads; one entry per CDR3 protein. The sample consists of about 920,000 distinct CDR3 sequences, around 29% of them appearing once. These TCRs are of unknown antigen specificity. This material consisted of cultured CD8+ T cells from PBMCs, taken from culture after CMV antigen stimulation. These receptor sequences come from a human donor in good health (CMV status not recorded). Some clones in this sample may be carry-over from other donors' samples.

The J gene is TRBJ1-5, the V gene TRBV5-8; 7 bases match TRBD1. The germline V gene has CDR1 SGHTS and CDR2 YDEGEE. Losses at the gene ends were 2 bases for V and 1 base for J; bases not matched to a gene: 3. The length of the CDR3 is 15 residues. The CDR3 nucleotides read TGTGCCAGCAGCTTTACAGGGGAGAGCAATCAGCCCCAGCATTTT. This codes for CASSFTGESNQPQHF.

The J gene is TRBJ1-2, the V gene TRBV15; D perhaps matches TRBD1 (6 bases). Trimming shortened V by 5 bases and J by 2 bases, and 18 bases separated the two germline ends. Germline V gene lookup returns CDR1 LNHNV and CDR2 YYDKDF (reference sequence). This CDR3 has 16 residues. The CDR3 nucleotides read TGTGCCACCAGCCTGGGCGGGGCGCAGGGGAACTATGGCTACACCTTC. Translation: CATSLGGAQGNYGYTF.

CDR3 amino acids: CASSPRAGEGYYGYTF. The CDR3 nucleotides read TGTGCCAGTAGTCCTCGCGCCGGGGAGGGGTACTATGGCTACACCTTC. The rearrangement joins TRBV19 to TRBJ1-2, with D possibly TRBD1 on 5 matching bases. Germline V gene lookup returns CDR1 LNHDA and CDR2 SQIVND (reference sequence). The V end was cut by 5 bases, the J end by 3 bases, with 19 bases between. This CDR3 has 16 residues.

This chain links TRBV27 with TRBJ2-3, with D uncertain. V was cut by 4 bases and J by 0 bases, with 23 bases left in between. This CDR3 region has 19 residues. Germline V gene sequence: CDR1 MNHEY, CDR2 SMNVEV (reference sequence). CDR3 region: CASSSRRNFGVTSTDTQYF. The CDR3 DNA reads TGTGCCAGCAGTTCCCGGCGGAATTTTGGTGTAACTAGCACAGATACGCAGTATTTT.

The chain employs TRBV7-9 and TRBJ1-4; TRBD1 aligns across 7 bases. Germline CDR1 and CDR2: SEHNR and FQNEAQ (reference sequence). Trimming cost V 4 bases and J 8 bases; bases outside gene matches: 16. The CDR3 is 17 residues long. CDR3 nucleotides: TGTGCCAGCAGCTCGCCCCTGTTAGACAGGGAGGAAGAAAAACTGTTTTTT. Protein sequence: CASSSPLLDREEEKLFF.

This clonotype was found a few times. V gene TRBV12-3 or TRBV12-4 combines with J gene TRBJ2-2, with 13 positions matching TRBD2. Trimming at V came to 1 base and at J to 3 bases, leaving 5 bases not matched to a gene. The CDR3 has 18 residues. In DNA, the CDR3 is TGTGCCAGCAGTTTAGAAGGACTAGCGGGGGCCGACACCGGGGAGCTGTTTTTT. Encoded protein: CASSLEGLAGADTGELFF.

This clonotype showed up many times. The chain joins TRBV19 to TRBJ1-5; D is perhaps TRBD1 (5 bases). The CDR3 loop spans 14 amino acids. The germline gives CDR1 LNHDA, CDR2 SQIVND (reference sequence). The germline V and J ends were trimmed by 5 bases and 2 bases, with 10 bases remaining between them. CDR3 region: CASSPGAGNQPQHF. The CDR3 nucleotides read TGTGCCAGTAGTCCTGGGGCGGGCAATCAGCCCCAGCATTTT.

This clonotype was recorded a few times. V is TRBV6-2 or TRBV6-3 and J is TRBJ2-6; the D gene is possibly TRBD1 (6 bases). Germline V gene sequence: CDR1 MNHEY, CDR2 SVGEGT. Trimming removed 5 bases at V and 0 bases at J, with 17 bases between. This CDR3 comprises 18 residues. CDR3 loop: CASSPPGQDHSGANVLTF. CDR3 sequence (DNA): TGTGCCAGCAGTCCTCCGGGACAAGACCACTCTGGGGCCAACGTCCTGACTTTC.

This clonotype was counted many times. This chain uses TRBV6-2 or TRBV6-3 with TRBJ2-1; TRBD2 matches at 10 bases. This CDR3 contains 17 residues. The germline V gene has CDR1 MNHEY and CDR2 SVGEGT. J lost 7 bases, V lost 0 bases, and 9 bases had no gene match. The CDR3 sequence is CASSYSTRAGGPNEQFF. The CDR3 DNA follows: TGTGCCAGCAGTTACTCGACGAGAGCGGGGGGGCCTAATGAGCAGTTCTTC.

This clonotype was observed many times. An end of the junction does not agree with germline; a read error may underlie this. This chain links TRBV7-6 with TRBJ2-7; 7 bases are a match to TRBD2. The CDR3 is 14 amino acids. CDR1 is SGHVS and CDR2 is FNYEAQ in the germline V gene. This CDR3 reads CASSLSAGAYEQYF. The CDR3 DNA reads TGTGCTAGCAGCTTATCCGCGGGGGCCTACGAGCAGTACTTC.

CDR3 sequence reads: CASSLSGVYYTGELFF. CDR3 coding DNA: TGTGCCAGCAGTTTGTCCGGGGTCTACTACACCGGGGAGCTGTTTTTT. V usage is TRBV25-1 and J usage is TRBJ2-2; D is possibly TRBD2 (5 bases). The CDR3 is 16 residues long. Germline V gene lookup returns CDR1 MGHDK and CDR2 SYGVNS. V lost 5 bases to trimming and J lost 3 bases, with 16 bases between them.

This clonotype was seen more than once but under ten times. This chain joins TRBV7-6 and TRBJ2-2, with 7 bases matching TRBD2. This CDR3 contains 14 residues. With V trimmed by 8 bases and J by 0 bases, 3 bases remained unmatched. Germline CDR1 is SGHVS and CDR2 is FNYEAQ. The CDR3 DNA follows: TGTGCCAGCCTCGCGGGGGCGAACACCGGGGAGCTGTTTTTT. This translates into CASLAGANTGELFF.

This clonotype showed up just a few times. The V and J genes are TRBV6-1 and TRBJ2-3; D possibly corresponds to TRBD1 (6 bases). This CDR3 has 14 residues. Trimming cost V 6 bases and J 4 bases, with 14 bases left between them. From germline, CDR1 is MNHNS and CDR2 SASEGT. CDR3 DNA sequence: TGTGCCAGCAGCCAGGGACACCCTCCAGATACGCAGTATTTT. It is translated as CASSQGHPPDTQYF.

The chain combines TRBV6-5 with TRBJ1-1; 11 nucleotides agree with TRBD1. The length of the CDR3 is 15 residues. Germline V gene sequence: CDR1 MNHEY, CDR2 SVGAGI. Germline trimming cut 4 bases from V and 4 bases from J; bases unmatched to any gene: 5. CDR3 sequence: CASSFLGTGGTEAFF. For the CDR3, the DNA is TGTGCCAGCAGTTTCCTCGGGACAGGGGGCACTGAAGCTTTCTTT.

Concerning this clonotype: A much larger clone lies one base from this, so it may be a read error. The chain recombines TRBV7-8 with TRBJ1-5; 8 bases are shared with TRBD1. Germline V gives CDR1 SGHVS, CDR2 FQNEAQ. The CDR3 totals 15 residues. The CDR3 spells CTSSTDRGNTQPQHF. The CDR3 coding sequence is TGTACCAGCAGCACCGACAGGGGCAATACTCAGCCCCAGCATTTT.

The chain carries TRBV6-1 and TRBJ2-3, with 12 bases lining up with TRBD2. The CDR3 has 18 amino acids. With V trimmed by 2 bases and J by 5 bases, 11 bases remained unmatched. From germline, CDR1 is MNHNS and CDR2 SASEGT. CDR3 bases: TGTGCCAGCAGTGAAAAACTAGCGGGGGGCCTCGAGGGAGATACGCAGTATTTT. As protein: CASSEKLAGGLEGDTQYF.

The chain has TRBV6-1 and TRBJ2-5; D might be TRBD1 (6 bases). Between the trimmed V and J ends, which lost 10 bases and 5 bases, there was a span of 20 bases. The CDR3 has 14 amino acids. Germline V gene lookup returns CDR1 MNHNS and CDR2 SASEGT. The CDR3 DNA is TGTGCCACCTTCGGACAGTCATGGGCGGAGACCCAGTACTTC. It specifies CATFGQSWAETQYF.

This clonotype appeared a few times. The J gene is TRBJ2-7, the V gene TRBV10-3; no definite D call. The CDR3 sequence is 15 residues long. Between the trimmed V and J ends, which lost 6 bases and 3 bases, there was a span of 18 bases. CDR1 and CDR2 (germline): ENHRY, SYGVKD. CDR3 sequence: CAISPGVAGDYEQYV. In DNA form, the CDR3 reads TGTGCCATCAGCCCGGGTGTCGCAGGAGACTACGAGCAGTACGTC.

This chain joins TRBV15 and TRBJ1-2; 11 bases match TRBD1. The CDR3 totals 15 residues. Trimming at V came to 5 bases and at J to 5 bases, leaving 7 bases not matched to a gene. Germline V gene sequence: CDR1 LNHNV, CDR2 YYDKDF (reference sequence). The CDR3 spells CATSWWTGGPYGYTF. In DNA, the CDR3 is TGTGCCACCAGCTGGTGGACAGGGGGCCCGTATGGCTACACCTTC.

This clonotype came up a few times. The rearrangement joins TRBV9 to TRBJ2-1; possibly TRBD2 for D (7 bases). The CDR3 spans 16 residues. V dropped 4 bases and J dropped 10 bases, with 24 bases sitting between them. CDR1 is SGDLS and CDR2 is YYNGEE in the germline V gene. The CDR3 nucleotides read TGTGCCAGCAGCTTGAGGGGGGGCCCGGCCGTGGAGGAGCAGTTCTTC. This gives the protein CASSLRGGPAVEEQFF. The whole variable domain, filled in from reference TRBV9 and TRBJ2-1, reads DSGVTQTPKHLITATGQRVTLRCSPRSGDLSVYWYQQSLDQGLQFLIQYYNGEERAKGNILERFSAQQFPDLHSELNLSSLELGDSALYFCASSLRGGPAVEEQFFGPGTRLTVL.